This paragraph reports one T cell receptor (beta chain). The data derive from a study of T cell clonotyping in hematopoietic cell transplantation. Trimming stripped 7 bases from V and 0 bases from J, with 14 bases between. Germline V gene data show CDR1 as SEHNR and CDR2 as FQNEAQ (reference sequence). The CDR3 runs to 15 residues. Assay used: immunoSEQ multiplex PCR; TCRdb lists only in-frame clones, some missing. Of tens of thousands of clones in the sample, 85% to 90% were seen once. Time point here: recipient sample about 28 days before transplant, after cytoreduction. This TCR came from a man aged 55 to 69 with biphenotypic leukemia. Some clones in this sample may be carry-over from other donors' samples. Sequences were derived from peripheral blood mononuclear cells, sampled before stem cell transplant. V is TRBV7-9 and J is TRBJ2-3; D tentatively reads TRBD1 or TRBD2 (7 bases each). CDR3 nucleotides: TGTGCCAGCACCCAGGGGGGGTTTAGCACAGATACGCAGTATTTT. This encodes CASTQGGFSTDTQYF.